This T cell receptor (beta chain) was captured by sequencing in a study of Graves' ophthalmopathy and Graves' hyperthyroidism. RNA transcripts were the source from which TCR beta CDR3 regions were amplified. First-round RT-PCR relied on HTBI primers, and a second-round multiplex PCR came next. Using its own MiXCR run on the multiplex PCR reads, TCRdb lists one record per CDR3 protein. The data show approximately 1.2 million distinct CDR3 sequences, about 35% seen once. Trimming pared 5 bases from V and 2 bases from J, leaving 10 bases between. CDR1 is DFQATT and CDR2 is SNEGSKA in the germline V gene (reference sequence). The CDR3 has 14 amino acids. Other autoimmune disease, uncontrolled infection, pregnancy and lactation led to exclusion. Overall study findings and caveats: Using 13 signatures, a model distinguished ophthalmopathy from stable hyperthyroidism, reaching around 87% sensitivity and approximately 81% specificity.

Of note for this clonotype: Its target is not known.

The clonotype was recovered from an adult man with Graves' hyperthyroidism. The material sequenced was peripheral blood or thyroid tissue (not recorded which). The chain joins TRBV20-1 to TRBJ2-6; no definite D call. The CDR3 loop reads CSARKQAGANVLTF. The CDR3 DNA reads TGCAGTGCTCGCAAGCAGGCTGGGGCCAACGTCCTGACTTTC.